Shown below are 14 T cell receptor beta chains from a single sample sequenced in a study of blood T cell repertoires in COVID-19. Here immunoSEQ multiplex PCR was the method, and the copy in TCRdb shows in-frame clones only, minus some. The repertoire holds just over 90,000 clones, with about 80% as singletons. The sequencing sample was made of peripheral blood. The receptor source for this set is a human donor in a cohort sampled during active COVID-19.

The chain uses TRBV6-5 and TRBJ1-2, with a possible D match to TRBD1 (5 bases). Trimming removed 7 bases at V and 4 bases at J, with 13 bases between. The V gene's germline CDR1 is MNHEY and CDR2 SVGAGI. The CDR3 contains 13 residues. The CDR3 sequence: CASIRDSLYGYTF. In DNA, the CDR3 is TGTGCCAGCATTAGAGACAGTCTCTATGGCTACACCTTC.

V usage is TRBV5-1 and J usage is TRBJ1-1; weak D call: TRBD1 (5 bases). From germline, CDR1 is SGHRS and CDR2 YFSETQ. V was pared by 4 bases and J by 1 base, with 17 bases between. The CDR3 runs 16 residues. The CDR3 sequence: CASSPKVGGTNTEAFF. The DNA for the CDR3 is TGCGCCAGCAGCCCTAAGGTCGGAGGGACGAACACTGAAGCTTTCTTT.

The chain employs TRBV28 and TRBJ2-1; TRBD2 matches 8 bases. The J segment lost 5 bases and the V segment lost 6 bases, leaving 15 bases of the junction unmatched. CDR3 size: 17 residues. Germline loops: CDR1 MDHEN, CDR2 SYDVKM. CDR3 sequence (DNA): TGTGCCAGCAGCTCAACCCACCCCAGCGGGAGAAACAATGAGCAGTTCTTC. This sequence encodes CASSSTHPSGRNNEQFF.

The rearrangement uses TRBV5-1 and TRBJ2-5; D is undetermined. From germline, CDR1 is SGHRS and CDR2 YFSETQ. This CDR3 is built from 15 residues. Trimming stripped 2 bases from V and 5 bases from J, with 16 bases between. As DNA, the CDR3 is TGCGCCAGCAGCTTATGGGCCCCCGGTGGGGAGACCCAGTACTTC. Translation: CASSLWAPGGETQYF.

The rearrangement uses TRBV19 and TRBJ1-4; D not resolved. Germline V CDR1 and CDR2: LNHDA, SQIVND (reference sequence). The CDR3 covers 17 residues. The germline V and J ends were trimmed by 5 bases and 2 bases, with 18 bases remaining between them. Written as DNA, the CDR3 is TGTGCCAGTAGTTCCTCGGACTCTATGTGGACTAATGAAAAACTGTTTTTT. Residues: CASSSSDSMWTNEKLFF.

This chain links TRBV5-1 with TRBJ2-1, with 9 bases fitting TRBD2. The germline V gene has CDR1 SGHRS and CDR2 YFSETQ. This CDR3 is built from 15 residues. After removal of 0 bases from V and 4 bases from J, the junction contained 2 bases not matched to a gene. The CDR3 loop reads CASSLASGNYNEQFF. CDR3 coding DNA: TGCGCCAGCAGCTTGGCTAGCGGGAATTACAATGAGCAGTTCTTC.

V usage is TRBV15 and J usage is TRBJ1-2; TRBD1 matches at 7 bases. CDR3 length: 15 amino acids. Germline V gene lookup returns CDR1 LNHNV and CDR2 YYDKDF (reference sequence). V was pared by 0 bases and J by 5 bases, with 6 bases of the junction left unmatched. CDR3 coding DNA: TGTGCCACCAGCAGAGAGACAGGGCCGGCGTATGGCTACACCTTC. Translated, it gives CATSRETGPAYGYTF.

This clone was seen a few times. The chain recombines TRBV5-4 with TRBJ1-2; D is unresolved. The CDR3 runs 14 residues. V lost 0 bases and J lost 0, with 6 bases in between. The germline gives CDR1 SGHNT, CDR2 YYREEE (reference sequence). Written as DNA, the CDR3 is TGTGCCAGCAGCTTGGCCTCAGCTAACTATGGCTACACCTTC. It encodes CASSLASANYGYTF.

V is TRBV21-1 and J is TRBJ2-3; the table's D call, TRBD1, was not checked against the DNA. TRBV21-1 has pseudogene status. This CDR3 region has 14 residues. CDR3 nucleotide sequence: TGTGCCAGCAGCTCAGGGTGGGGCACAGATACGCAGTATTTT. The encoded protein is CASSSGWGTDTQYF.

V is TRBV7-9 and J is TRBJ1-2; 7 bases are a match to TRBD1. This CDR3 is 12 amino acids long. V shed 5 bases, J shed 8 bases, and the junction held 5 bases outside the gene matches. CDR1 SEHNR and CDR2 FQNEAQ come from the germline V gene (reference sequence). The CDR3 DNA reads as TGTGCCAGCAGCCCGACAGGGCCCGGCTACACCTTC. It encodes CASSPTGPGYTF.

This chain connects TRBV5-4 to TRBJ1-5; tentatively, D is TRBD1 (5 bases). The V end lost 4 bases, the J end lost 7 bases, and 12 bases lay between the germline ends. This CDR3 comprises 13 residues. Looked up from germline, CDR1 is SGHNT and CDR2 is YYREEE (reference sequence). Here the CDR3 DNA reads TGTGCCAGCAGCCGGGGGAGGGACCAGCCCCAGCATTTT. Its protein product is CASSRGRDQPQHF. The variable domain in full, completed from reference TRBV5-4 and TRBJ1-5, reads ETGVTQSPTHLIKTRGQQVTLRCSSQSGHNTVSWYQQALGQGPQFIFQYYREEENGRGNFPPRFSGLQFPNYSSELNVNALELDDSALYLCASSRGRDQPQHFGDGTRLSIL.

This clone was recorded once. The V call is TRBV19, the J call TRBJ2-7, with 9 bases fitting TRBD1. Trimming at V came to 7 bases and at J to 5 bases, leaving 6 bases not matched to a gene. Germline V gene sequence: CDR1 LNHDA, CDR2 SQIVND (reference sequence). This CDR3 is built from 13 residues. For the CDR3, the DNA is TGTGCCAGTACCCCAACAGGGGGCAACGAGCAGTACTTC. This encodes CASTPTGGNEQYF.

The chain links TRBV30 to TRBJ1-2, with D unresolved. The CDR3 is made up of 12 amino acids. CDR1 is GTSNPN and CDR2 is SVGIG in the germline V gene (reference sequence). V lost 1 base, J lost 2 bases, and 5 bases lay in between. The CDR3 region has the DNA TGTGCCTGGAGTGGGCAGAACTATGGCTACACCTTC. Amino acids: CAWSGQNYGYTF.

This clone showed up just a few times. The CDR3 reads CASKPSGSHEQFF. CDR3 bases: TGTGCCAGCAAGCCTAGCGGAAGCCATGAGCAGTTCTTC. V is TRBV6-5 and J is TRBJ2-1; 7 nucleotides agree with TRBD2. The CDR3 consists of 13 residues. With 7 bases clipped from V and 8 bases from J, the junction kept 8 bases outside the gene matches. In germline, CDR1 is MNHEY, CDR2 SVGAGI.